The rows below give T cell receptor beta chains drawn from one sample of a study of cytomegalovirus exposure and HLA in healthy donors. The repertoire was sequenced with immunoSEQ multiplex PCR; TCRdb's copy has only in-frame clones and lacks some. The sample table sets out about 70,000 clones. Sequenced material: PBMCs. Receptors were obtained from a female donor in good health and CMV-seropositive. The CDR3 runs from the conserved cysteine through the conserved F or W.

v_gene	CDR3aa
TRBV4-3	CASSPWGGEKLFF
TRBV30	CAWSVYGNEQFF
TRBV4-3	CASSQEWGRREQYF
TRBV27	CASSLDRAGGYTF
TRBV4-3	CASSQPKDGSSYNEQFF
TRBV28	CAATRGQGTQYF
TRBV28	CASTLGATNEKLFF
TRBV7-9	CASTSRGRETQYF
TRBV30	CACVDSGSPDNEQFF
TRBV18	CASSPGQGGTEAFF
TRBV7-6	CASSRQGSGAFKETQYF